This TCR beta chain was observed in a study of CD8 T cells in Susac syndrome. CDR1 is MNHEY and CDR2 is SMNVEV in the germline V gene (reference sequence). Trimming stripped 6 bases from V and 2 bases from J, with 10 bases between. This CDR3 region has 13 residues. Reverse transcription of roughly 0.5 to 1 ug RNA was performed with random hexamers. immunoSEQ multiplex PCR amplified TCR beta CDR3 across 54 Vbeta, 13 Jbeta. TCRdb ran MiXCR on the immunoSEQ multiplex PCR reads and lists one entry per CDR3 protein. The repertoire holds about 150,000 distinct CDR3 sequences, with about 94% as singletons. The study sequenced TCR beta in blood CD8+ and CD4+ T cells.

The gene calls are TRBV27 and TRBJ1-1; D is unresolved. This clonotype originated in a human donor with multiple sclerosis. The sequenced sample consisted of CD8+ T cells from PBMCs. The DNA for the CDR3 is TGTGCCAGCAGCTATACAACCAACACTGAAGCTTTCTTT. Translation gives CASSYTTNTEAFF.